These T cell receptor beta chains were read from a single sample in a study of T cell repertoires in cytomegalovirus infection. No antigens are known for them. MiXCR, applied by TCRdb to the reads, yields one record per CDR3 protein. The sample contains about 500,000 distinct CDR3 sequences, around a third of which appear only once. The material was cultured PBMCs, obtained from culture after CMV antigen stimulation. The receptors come from a human donor in good health (CMV status not recorded). Some clones in this sample may be carry-over from other donors' samples. Both conserved end residues are part of each CDR3. Each record gives: clone size, V gene, J gene, D gene, CDR3 DNA, CDR3 protein. The D gene is left open where the match is weak. Clone size appears in some rows only: once, few, many, or a class for an expanded clone.

NA,TRBV5-8,TRBJ1-2,TRBD1,TGTGCCAGCAGCCTTAAGGACAGGGAAGGCTACACCTTC,CASSLKDREGYTF
NA,TRBV20-1,TRBJ2-4,TRBD2,TGCAGTGCTAGACTAGCGGAGATAGCCAAAAACATTCAGTACTTC,CSARLAEIAKNIQYF
NA,TRBV12-3/TRBV12-4,TRBJ2-7,TRBD2,TGTGCCAGCAGCCGGTCTCGAGTGGGCGGGGGAACCTACGAGCAGTACTTC,CASSRSRVGGGTYEQYF
few,TRBV2,TRBJ2-5,TRBD1,TGTGCCAGCAGTGGGCGTACGGGCAGGGGGGAGACCCAGTACTTC,CASSGRTGRGETQYF
NA,TRBV7-2,TRBJ1-5,NA,TGTGCCAGCAGCTTAAGTTTGATTCGGGGGCCCTATAGCAATCAGCCCCAGCATTTT,CASSLSLIRGPYSNQPQHF
few,TRBV27,TRBJ1-4,TRBD1,TGTGCCAGCAGCCCCAGAACGACCGGGACAGGGCATGAAAAACTGTTTTTT,CASSPRTTGTGHEKLFF
few,TRBV20-1,TRBJ2-1,NA,TGCAGTGCTAGAGAGCCCAGCGGATCTACGGGGAATGAGCAGTTCTTC,CSAREPSGSTGNEQFF
NA,TRBV5-5,TRBJ2-7,NA,TGTGCCAGCAGCGCCGACAGAGACTACGAGCAGTACTTC,CASSADRDYEQYF
NA,TRBV3-1,TRBJ2-3,NA,TGTGCCAGCAGCCAAGAGGGCCTCACAGATACGCAGTATTTT,CASSQEGLTDTQYF
NA,TRBV10-3,TRBJ2-2,NA,TGTGCCATCAATCAGGGAAACACCGGGGAGCTGTTTTTT,CAINQGNTGELFF
NA,TRBV27,TRBJ2-1,TRBD2,TGTGCCAGCAGTTTATCCCTGACTAGCGGGAGGTACTACAATGAGCAGTTCTTC,CASSLSLTSGRYYNEQFF
few,TRBV6-2/TRBV6-3,TRBJ1-1,NA,TGTGCCAGCAGCCTCTGGGGGAAGCCCATGAACACTGAAGCTTTCTTT,CASSLWGKPMNTEAFF
NA,TRBV12-5,TRBJ1-2,NA,TGTGCTAGTGGCCTTACTTCCGGGCCTCACTATGGCTACACCTTC,CASGLTSGPHYGYTF
NA,TRBV10-3,TRBJ2-1,NA,TGTGCCATCAGACCCGAAGCAGTTAATGAGCAGTTCTTC,CAIRPEAVNEQFF
NA,TRBV29-1,TRBJ1-2,TRBD1,TGCAGCGGGTGGGACAGGGGATACTACACCTTC,CSGWDRGYYTF
NA,TRBV28,TRBJ2-7,NA,TGTGCCAGCAGGTCCTCTCGAGAGCAGTACTTC,CASRSSREQYF
NA,TRBV20-1,TRBJ2-1,NA,TGCAGTGCCTCGGACACAGAATACAATGAGCAGTTCTTC,CSASDTEYNEQFF
few,TRBV6-6,TRBJ1-5,TRBD1,TGTGCCAGCGGGACAGGGTCCAATCAGCCCCAGCATTTT,CASGTGSNQPQHF
few,TRBV11-2,TRBJ2-7,NA,TGTGCCAGCAGCTCCCTACACGAGCAGTACTTC,CASSSLHEQYF
few,TRBV7-2,TRBJ1-3,TRBD1,TGTGCCAGCAGCTTAGCTCAGGGGGTTAACACCATATATTTT,CASSLAQGVNTIYF
few,TRBV7-6,TRBJ2-3,TRBD1,TGTGCCAGCAGTAACCGCTCCTGGGACAGAAGCACAGATACGCAGTATTTT,CASSNRSWDRSTDTQYF
NA,TRBV6-8,TRBJ1-6,NA,TGTGCCAGCAGGGTAGAGGGTAATTCACCCCTCCACTTT,CASRVEGNSPLHF
many,TRBV6-2/TRBV6-3,TRBJ1-6,NA,TGTGCCAGCAGCGGTGGGGGTACCTATAATTCACCCCTCCACTTT,CASSGGGTYNSPLHF
many,TRBV7-2,TRBJ2-1,NA,TGTGCCAGCAGCTTAGCTGCAGGGACTTACAATGAGCAGTTCTTC,CASSLAAGTYNEQFF
NA,TRBV11-3,TRBJ2-2,TRBD1,TGTGCCAACAGCCCATGGACAGGACCGAACACCGGGGAGCTGTTTTTT,CANSPWTGPNTGELFF
many,TRBV6-5,TRBJ2-3,NA,TGTGCCAGCAGTTACGCAGTCACAGATACGCAGTATTTT,CASSYAVTDTQYF
NA,TRBV11-2,TRBJ2-2,NA,TGTGCCAGCAGCTTAGTACCATACAGCATCGACACCGGGGAGCTGTTTTTT,CASSLVPYSIDTGELFF
NA,TRBV19,TRBJ1-1,NA,TGTGCCAGTAGTAGGGCCGGGATAATGAACACTGAAGCTTTCTTT,CASSRAGIMNTEAFF
NA,TRBV4-1,TRBJ2-1,TRBD2,TGCGCCAGCAGCCAAGATTCGCTCCTAGCGGGAGGGTACAATGAGCAGTTCTTC,CASSQDSLLAGGYNEQFF
NA,TRBV27,TRBJ2-1,NA,TGTGCCAGCAGTTATACCCCCCTTACCTACAATGAGCAGTTCTTC,CASSYTPLTYNEQFF
NA,TRBV7-9,TRBJ2-5,TRBD2,TGTGCCAGCAGCTCTCTGACTAGCGGACAAGAGACCCAGTACTTC,CASSSLTSGQETQYF
NA,TRBV6-1,TRBJ1-1,NA,TGTGCCAGCAGTGAATGGCAGGGGCTGGGGACGACTGAAGCTTTCTTT,CASSEWQGLGTTEAFF
NA,TRBV6-5,TRBJ2-1,TRBD2,TGTGCCAGCAGCCCTTTAGCCGGGGGGGGGGACAATGAGCAGTTCTTC,CASSPLAGGGDNEQFF
few,TRBV6-6,TRBJ2-3,TRBD2,TGTGCCAGCAGTTCCCGAGTAGCGGGACTCCAAAGCACAGATACGCAGTATTTT,CASSSRVAGLQSTDTQYF
NA,TRBV24-1,TRBJ2-7,TRBD2,TGTGCCACCATCTCCGCGGGAGTAGGGGACTCCTACGAGCAGTACTTC,CATISAGVGDSYEQYF
few,TRBV12-3/TRBV12-4,TRBJ1-2,NA,TGTGCCAGCAGTTTAGGACATCTTAACTATGGCTACACCTTC,CASSLGHLNYGYTF
few,TRBV6-1,TRBJ2-4,NA,TGTGCCAGCATCCCCCCGGTGGGGCAGGGTACCAAAAACATTCAGTACTTC,CASIPPVGQGTKNIQYF
NA,TRBV7-9,TRBJ1-1,NA,TGTGCCAGCAGGGCGGGCTGGGGCGCTGAAGCTTTCTTT,CASRAGWGAEAFF
NA,TRBV12-3/TRBV12-4,TRBJ1-1,NA,TGTGCCAGCAGGGCCCCCCCGGGGCCTCCGGGCTTT,CASRAPPGPPGF
NA,TRBV20-1,TRBJ1-6,NA,TGCAGTGCTAGAGAGATGGGGACCCTCCACTTT,CSAREMGTLHF
NA,TRBV6-2/TRBV6-3,TRBJ2-2,TRBD2,TGTGCCAGCAGTCCACGACTAGCGGGAGCCGGCACCGGGGAGCTGTTTTTT,CASSPRLAGAGTGELFF
NA,TRBV5-1,TRBJ2-7,NA,TGCGCCAGCAGCTTGGATCCGCTAAGGCAGTACTTC,CASSLDPLRQYF
few,TRBV10-3,TRBJ2-1,NA,TGTGCCATCAGCATAGGACAGCTCTCCTACAATGAGCAGTTCTTC,CAISIGQLSYNEQFF
few,TRBV7-2,TRBJ1-5,NA,TGTGCCAGCAGCCCCGAGGGGAAGCCGCCCCAGCATTTT,CASSPEGKPPQHF
NA,TRBV19,TRBJ2-5,TRBD1,TGTGCCAGTAGTAATCCAGGGGGAGAGACCCAGTACTTC,CASSNPGGETQYF
many,TRBV7-2,TRBJ1-2,NA,TGTGCCAGCAGCCCAGACAGAGGGACGGCAGGTTATGGCTACACCTTC,CASSPDRGTAGYGYTF
NA,TRBV4-1,TRBJ2-5,NA,TGCGCCAGCAGCCAAGGTAGCACTGTAGAGACCCAGTACTTC,CASSQGSTVETQYF
NA,TRBV27,TRBJ1-2,TRBD1,TGTGCCAGCAGTCTTTCTCGGACAGGGACCTATGGCTACACCTTC,CASSLSRTGTYGYTF